Below, 31 T cell receptor beta chains from the same sample are listed, as sequenced in a study of blood T cell repertoires in COVID-19. Assay used: immunoSEQ multiplex PCR; TCRdb lists only in-frame clones, some missing. The sample carries 45,000 to 55,000 clones, about 71% recorded once. Sequencing was done on a sample of peripheral blood. These receptors originate from an older woman with acute or convalescent COVID-19.

This clone was counted only a few times. The chain links TRBV19 to TRBJ2-7, with D perhaps matching TRBD1 (6 bases). This CDR3 comprises 15 residues. Germline V gives CDR1 LNHDA, CDR2 SQIVND (reference sequence). V was shortened by 7 bases and J by 2 bases, with 18 bases between the two germline ends. The CDR3, as DNA: TGTGCCAGTAAGGCTTATGGGGGCAGAGCCTACGAGCAGTACTTC. Protein: CASKAYGGRAYEQYF.

The CDR3 loop reads CASSRTGPNTEAFF. In DNA form, the CDR3 reads TGTGCCAGCAGCCGGACAGGGCCGAACACTGAAGCTTTCTTT. The genes are TRBV3-1 (or the pseudogene TRBV3-2) and TRBJ1-1; 8 bases map to TRBD1. Germline CDR1 is LGHDT and CDR2 is YNNKEL (reference sequence). V gave up 4 bases and J gave up 1 base; unmatched junction bases: 2. The CDR3 runs to 14 residues.

This clone occurred many times. The J gene is TRBJ2-7, the V gene TRBV11-3; a possible D gene is TRBD2 (5 bases). The CDR3 extends over 13 amino acids. Trimming left V 0 bases short and J 6 bases short, with 9 bases between. CDR1 is SGHNT, CDR2 YENEEA, per germline. CDR3 nucleotide sequence: TGTGCCAGCAGCTTAGATCTCCGGGGCGAGCAGTACTTC. It translates to CASSLDLRGEQYF.

V usage is TRBV20-1 and J usage is TRBJ2-7, with 7 bases fitting TRBD2. Germline trimming cut 3 bases from V and 3 bases from J; bases unmatched to any gene: 8. The CDR3 has 14 residues. Germline V gives CDR1 DFQATT, CDR2 SNEGSKA (reference sequence). The CDR3 DNA reads as TGCAGTGCTAGTAATATCCTAGCGGTCTACGAGCAGTACTTC. This sequence encodes CSASNILAVYEQYF.

This clone was detected ten times or more. The J gene is TRBJ2-2, the V gene TRBV21-1; no check of the table's D call, TRBD2, against the DNA was made. TRBV21-1 is listed as a pseudogene. The CDR3 consists of 16 residues. The CDR3 here is CASSRTSGGNTGELFF. The CDR3 DNA follows: TGTGCCAGCAGCAGAACTAGCGGGGGGAACACCGGGGAGCTGTTTTTT.

V gene TRBV6-5 combines with J gene TRBJ1-3; 7 positions match TRBD1. V shed 6 bases, J shed 3 bases, and the junction held 5 bases outside the gene matches. Germline lookup yields CDR1 MNHEY and CDR2 SVGAGI. This CDR3 is built from 14 residues. CDR3 protein: CASRQTGVGNTIYF. The CDR3 bases are TGTGCCAGCAGACAAACAGGGGTTGGAAACACCATATATTTT.

This sequence joins TRBV6-4 and TRBJ2-3; the match to TRBD2 covers 9 bases. Trimming removed 0 bases from V and 5 bases from J; junction bases left unmatched: 6. This CDR3 has 16 amino acids. Per germline, CDR1 MRHNA and CDR2 SNTAGT. The CDR3 DNA follows: TGTGCCAGCAGTGACTCCTTTAGCGGGAGTGGAGATACGCAGTATTTT. Translating it yields CASSDSFSGSGDTQYF.

V gene TRBV19 combines with J gene TRBJ1-2; possibly TRBD1 for D (6 bases). The CDR3 runs to 11 residues. Germline lookup yields CDR1 LNHDA and CDR2 SQIVND (reference sequence). Trimming took off 9 bases at V and 6 bases at J, with 11 bases between the two ends. CDR3 protein: CASRNRDGYTF. The CDR3 bases are TGTGCCAGCCGTAACAGGGATGGCTACACCTTC.

This clone came up a few times. The chain employs TRBV11-3 and TRBJ2-1; 11 bases line up with TRBD2. The germline CDR1 and CDR2 sequences are SGHNT and YENEEA. The CDR3 is made up of 15 amino acids. The V segment lost 5 bases and the J segment 0 bases; nucleotides outside the gene matches: 0. The CDR3 coding sequence is TGTGCCAGCAGCCTAGCGGGAGGCTCCTACAATGAGCAGTTCTTC. Its translation: CASSLAGGSYNEQFF.

The chain couples TRBV5-1 to TRBJ2-1; a possible D gene is TRBD1 (6 bases). Germline V CDR1 and CDR2: SGHRS, YFSETQ. The CDR3 spans 15 residues. Between the trimmed V and J ends, which lost 1 base and 2 bases, there was a span of 10 bases. CDR3 residues: CASSLTGIPYNEQFF. CDR3 sequence (DNA): TGCGCCAGCAGCTTGACAGGGATACCCTACAATGAGCAGTTCTTC.

The CDR3 protein is CAISVGANEKLFF. The CDR3 DNA reads as TGTGCCATCAGTGTCGGTGCTAATGAAAAACTGTTTTTT. This chain joins TRBV10-3 and TRBJ1-4; D is unresolved. Germline V lookup: CDR1 ENHRY, CDR2 SYGVKD. V lost 4 bases to trimming and J lost 3 bases, with 6 bases between them. This CDR3 region has 13 residues.

The rearrangement links TRBV6-5 to TRBJ2-2, with D possibly TRBD1 on 6 matching bases. CDR3 length: 15 amino acids. Looked up from germline, CDR1 is MNHEY and CDR2 is SVGAGI. V lost 7 bases to trimming and J lost 8 bases, with 20 bases between them. CDR3 sequence reads: CASNVYRVSGGELFF. The CDR3 DNA is TGTGCCAGCAATGTATACAGGGTTTCAGGAGGGGAGCTGTTTTTT.

This clone came up a few times. J is TRBJ1-2 and V is TRBV27; D not certain. The germline CDR1 and CDR2 sequences are MNHEY and SMNVEV (reference sequence). The CDR3 extends over 16 amino acids. Trimming pared 4 bases from V and 4 bases from J, leaving 19 bases between. The CDR3 here is CASSSRESSTSYGYTF. The CDR3 nucleotides are TGTGCCAGCAGTTCAAGAGAGAGTTCGACTAGCTATGGCTACACCTTC.

The chain uses TRBV5-4 and TRBJ1-1; 9 bases line up with TRBD1. The V segment lost 3 bases and the J segment 0 bases; nucleotides outside the gene matches: 6. The length of the CDR3 is 16 residues. Germline V gives CDR1 SGHNT, CDR2 YYREEE (reference sequence). The CDR3 nucleotides read TGTGCCAGCAGCTCAGATAGGGACAGGGTGAACACTGAAGCTTTCTTT. Translated: CASSSDRDRVNTEAFF.

V usage is TRBV3-1 (or the pseudogene TRBV3-2) and J usage is TRBJ2-2; TRBD2 matches 12 bases. Germline V lookup: CDR1 LGHDT, CDR2 YNNKEL (reference sequence). The CDR3 is 16 residues long. V was pared by 4 bases and J by 1 base, with 1 base of the junction left unmatched. CDR3 sequence reads: CASSPSGGGNTGELFF. The CDR3 DNA is TGTGCCAGCAGCCCTAGCGGGGGGGGGAACACCGGGGAGCTGTTTTTT.

The chain is built from TRBV5-4 and TRBJ2-5; 11 bases are shared with TRBD1. This CDR3 has 16 residues. V lost 2 bases, J lost 1 base, and 4 bases stayed unmatched. Germline values: CDR1 SGHNT, CDR2 YYREEE (reference sequence). CDR3 loop: CASSFSGTGGQETQYF. CDR3 in DNA: TGTGCCAGCAGCTTTTCGGGGACAGGGGGCCAAGAGACCCAGTACTTC.

This chain uses TRBV5-8 with TRBJ1-2; D gene ambiguous. There are 15 residues in the CDR3. Germline loops: CDR1 SGHTS, CDR2 YDEGEE. V was trimmed by 0 bases and J by 7 bases, leaving 16 bases between them. The CDR3 region is CASSLDILLEGGYTF. In nucleotides, the CDR3 is TGTGCCAGCAGCTTGGACATTTTGTTAGAGGGTGGCTACACCTTC.

The rearrangement links TRBV10-1 to TRBJ1-2; 8 bases match TRBD1. Germline CDR1 reads WNHNN; CDR2 reads SYGVQD (reference sequence). The V and J ends lost 0 bases and 5 bases, in that order; junction bases with no gene match: 2. The CDR3 is made up of 14 amino acids. In nucleotides, the CDR3 is TGCGCCAGCAGTGAGTCGGGGACAGGATATGGCTACACCTTC. Amino acids: CASSESGTGYGYTF.

The V gene is TRBV7-2, the J gene TRBJ2-7; 11 positions match TRBD2. Germline V gene lookup returns CDR1 SGHTA and CDR2 FQGNSA. J was trimmed by 4 bases and V by 5 bases; bases with no gene match: 7. The CDR3 sequence is 15 residues long. In DNA, the CDR3 is TGTGCCAGCAGCCCCCGACTAGCGGGGAGGTACGAGCAGTACTTC. Its translation is CASSPRLAGRYEQYF. The variable domain in full, completed from reference TRBV7-2 and TRBJ2-7, reads GAGVSQSPSNKVTEKGKDVELRCDPISGHTALYWYRQSLGQGLEFLIYFQGNSAPDKSGLPSDRFSAERTGGSVSTLTIQRTQQEDSAVYLCASSPRLAGRYEQYFGPGTRLTVT.

The V and J genes are TRBV12-5 and TRBJ1-1; D not resolved. The CDR3 covers 12 residues. The ends were cut back, 5 bases at V and 6 bases at J, with 10 bases in the middle. Germline CDR1 and CDR2: LGHNT and FRNRAP. CDR3 loop: CASGDAAAEAFF. Here the CDR3 DNA reads TGTGCTAGTGGTGACGCGGCCGCTGAAGCTTTCTTT.

The gene calls are TRBV2 and TRBJ2-5, with TRBD2 identical over 9 bases. This CDR3 comprises 15 residues. Trimming removed 6 bases from V and 5 bases from J; junction bases left unmatched: 10. Germline values: CDR1 SNHLY, CDR2 FYNNEI. For the CDR3, the DNA is TGTGCCAGCAGCACCTCCCTAGCGGGGAGGGAGACCCAGTACTTC. Protein sequence: CASSTSLAGRETQYF.

V is TRBV7-2 and J is TRBJ2-2, with no clear D. The CDR3 consists of 16 residues. Trimming took 2 bases from V and 6 from J, leaving 16 bases between them. CDR1 and CDR2 (germline): SGHTA, FQGNSA. The CDR3 coding sequence is TGTGCCAGCAGCTTATCTCTAGACGGTTATTCCGGGGAGCTGTTTTTT. Translated, it gives CASSLSLDGYSGELFF.

This clone was counted only a few times. V usage is TRBV7-9 and J usage is TRBJ2-2; D is unclear. Deletions cut 0 bases from V and 1 base from J, with 15 bases between. Per the germline V gene, CDR1 is SEHNR and CDR2 is FQNEAQ (reference sequence). This CDR3 spans 18 amino acids. The CDR3 spells CASSLAHQQRGNTGELFF. CDR3 nucleotides: TGTGCCAGCAGCTTAGCTCACCAGCAACGAGGGAACACCGGGGAGCTGTTTTTT.

V is TRBV5-4 and J is TRBJ2-5, with 13 nucleotides matching TRBD2. The CDR3 extends over 16 amino acids. The germline gives CDR1 SGHNT, CDR2 YYREEE (reference sequence). The junction had 7 bases not matched to a gene; V was cut back by 4 bases and J by 4 bases. The CDR3 DNA sequence: TGTGCCAGCAGCCTCCAACTAGCGGGAGGGGCAGAGACCCAGTACTTC. It is translated as CASSLQLAGGAETQYF.

The genes are TRBV7-9 and TRBJ2-1; the D is unclear. The CDR3 covers 12 residues. Trimming pared 8 bases from V and 5 bases from J, leaving 10 bases between. CDR1 SEHNR and CDR2 FQNEAQ come from the germline V gene (reference sequence). The CDR3 here is CASRGTNNEQFF. The CDR3 DNA reads TGTGCCAGCCGCGGAACGAACAATGAGCAGTTCTTC.

The chain employs TRBV6-1 and TRBJ1-3; no clear D. There are 13 residues in the CDR3. The V end was cut by 1 base, the J end by 8 bases, with 9 bases between. The germline V gene has CDR1 MNHNS and CDR2 SASEGT. CDR3 loop: CASSEVQEDTIYF. CDR3 coding DNA: TGTGCCAGCAGTGAAGTGCAGGAGGACACCATATATTTT.

The V gene is TRBV5-1, the J gene TRBJ2-1; D is perhaps TRBD2 (6 bases). The V gene lost 0 bases and the J gene lost 2 bases, with 6 bases spanning the gap. The CDR3 loop spans 14 amino acids. CDR1 is SGHRS, CDR2 YFSETQ, per germline. CDR3 bases: TGCGCCAGCAGCTTGGCGGGAGCCTACAATGAGCAGTTCTTC. Encoded protein: CASSLAGAYNEQFF. The entire variable domain, with the rest obtained from reference TRBV5-1 and TRBJ2-1, is as follows: KAGVTQTPRYLIKTRGQQVTLSCSPISGHRSVSWYQQTPGQGLQFLFEYFSETQRNKGNFPGRFSGRQFSNSRSEMNVSTLELGDSALYLCASSLAGAYNEQFFGPGTRLTVL.

This clone was observed a handful of times. This chain's CDR3 is CASSLRSGQGGQPQHF. The CDR3 nucleotides are TGTGCCAGCAGCTTAAGGTCGGGACAGGGAGGTCAGCCCCAGCATTTT. The chain couples TRBV27 to TRBJ1-5; 9 nucleotides agree with TRBD1. With V trimmed by 6 bases and J by 6 bases, 12 bases remained unmatched. CDR3 size: 16 residues. In germline, CDR1 is MNHEY, CDR2 SMNVEV (reference sequence).

The gene calls are TRBV5-4 and TRBJ2-5, with 12 bases identical to TRBD2. V shed 1 base, J shed 5 bases, and the junction held 6 bases outside the gene matches. CDR1 SGHNT and CDR2 YYREEE come from the germline V gene (reference sequence). The CDR3 is 16 residues long. The DNA of the CDR3 is TGTGCCAGCAGCTTGCCTAGCGGGGGGGCCGTGGAGACCCAGTACTTC. Translated: CASSLPSGGAVETQYF.

This chain uses TRBV5-4 with TRBJ2-3, with 11 bases lining up with TRBD2. The CDR3 is 16 amino acids. The germline gives CDR1 SGHNT, CDR2 YYREEE (reference sequence). The J segment lost 4 bases and the V segment lost 4 bases, leaving 8 bases of the junction unmatched. This chain's CDR3 is CASSTKLAGDADTQYF. CDR3 coding DNA: TGTGCCAGCAGCACCAAACTAGCGGGAGATGCAGATACGCAGTATTTT.

This rearrangement joins TRBV6-2 or TRBV6-3 to TRBJ1-4; tentatively, D is TRBD1 (5 bases). V lost 2 bases, J lost 4 bases, and 11 bases lay in between. CDR3 length: 15 residues. Germline V CDR1 and CDR2: MNHEY, SVGEGT. The DNA for the CDR3 is TGTGCCAGCAGTTACGATGGGGCGGATAATGAAAAACTGTTTTTT. It codes for CASSYDGADNEKLFF.